The present T cell receptor (beta chain) was sequenced within a study of blood T cell repertoires in COVID-19. Study as a whole: Some COVID-19 samples were acute and others convalescent; all came from the United States, Italy and Spain.

Generated by immunoSEQ multiplex PCR, the TCRdb table keeps only in-frame clones and is missing some. Here the sample spans 150,000 to 200,000 clones, about 84% being singletons. Recruits, aged roughly 18 to 89 years, lived in 24 US areas. CDR3 length equals 14 residues. V dropped 0 bases and J dropped 1 base, with 7 bases sitting between them. Germline lookup yields CDR1 SGDLS and CDR2 YYNGEE. The sequence came from a man in his forties or fifties who had recovered from COVID-19. This chain joins TRBV9 and TRBJ1-1, with D uncertain. The source material was PBMCs or T cells enriched from blood (not recorded which). The CDR3 sequence is CASSVESENTEAFF. In nucleotides, the CDR3 is TGTGCCAGCAGCGTAGAGTCAGAGAACACTGAAGCTTTCTTT.